The TCR beta chain under discussion was sequenced for a study of cytomegalovirus exposure and HLA in healthy donors (TCRdb year 2017). Study-wide context: An earlier analysis of several hundred of the donors reported under 300 Gb of sequence data and 117 million unique TCR beta sequences obtained from about 200 million T cells. Around 300 gigabases of sequencing data and tens of millions of unique TCR sequences were included in an early release covering under 650 HLA-typed donors. The genetic ancestry cluster associated with self-reported Caucasian donors included over 65% of the approximately 410 genotyped donors. The study aimed to test whether signatures of past pathogen exposure could be identified by cataloging public T cell receptors. The study profiled the T cell repertoires of 500 to 800 subjects by immunosequencing and related them to cytomegalovirus serostatus. In addition to the first cohort of 650 to 750 subjects, a separate validation cohort of around 110 different subjects was used. The study combined high-throughput TCR immunosequencing, statistical association of individual TCRs with disease status, and machine learning to predict cytomegalovirus infection status. To study patterns of TCR occurrence, a later analysis re-analyzed previously published TCR beta repertoires from several hundred donors and added high-resolution HLA genotyping. Rather than using new phenotypic data, the later analysis identified candidate immune exposures from TCR beta sequences and from how often those sequences occurred across donors. In an earlier analysis of around 540 of the donors, high-throughput TCR beta sequencing was used to judge whether each TCR beta V gene segment behaved as functional or pseudogenic. Donor age, sex, ethnicity and CMV serostatus were compiled together with the repertoire data. A later genetic analysis used genome-wide SNP genotypes for about three fifths of the 666 donors, treating that subset as a discovery cohort. All discovery cohort repertoires had been generated on a single sequencing platform. Both class I and class II loci were covered by HLA typing, at four-digit resolution. The number of donors typed differed by locus, with roughly 620-640 for A, B, C, DRB1 and DQB1, roughly 520 for DQA1, about 610 for DPA1, and 400 to 490 for DPB1. Because of strong linkage in the cohort, roughly five DR-DQ haplotypes were treated as single units for association and clustering. On average, 235,054 unique TCR beta nucleotide sequences were sequenced per donor among a few hundred genotyped donors of the cohort, with about 17% of those sequences being non-productive. The paper as a whole reports these results and caveats: A further reported finding was that TCR beta sequences accurately predicted the HLA-A and HLA-B alleles for most subjects in the first cohort. Because counts were too low, around 18 rarely observed V segments, including chromosome 9 orphons, were left out of the earlier analysis of about 500 of the donors. While some public TCRs were present in many individuals, most TCR sequences turned up only very rarely across donors. Several of the top co-occurrence clusters appeared to be linked to parvovirus B19, influenza, CMV and Epstein-Barr virus, according to a later analysis. The 87-base-pair reads could not distinguish some IMGT-functional V segments, including TRBV6-2 and TRBV6-3, so those segments were excluded. A group of highly shared sequence variants was considered likely to be a technical artifact of the sequencing pipeline. In a later analysis, HLA-associated TCR beta chains showed more clonal expansion and lower generation probabilities than non-associated chains that were equally common. When HLA alleles, especially DR and DQ, strongly co-occurred, attributing TCR associations to individual alleles was difficult. Most CMV-associated TCR beta chains appeared to be HLA-restricted in a later analysis, and the HLA associations seemed to be driven largely by CMV exposure. A total of 150 or so TCR beta chains were listed by the study as associated with cytomegalovirus. The authors suggested that the approach could potentially be extended to other disease states and immunological phenotypes. Linkage disequilibrium might explain the correlated functional status among segregating V segments, but an unknown experimental factor could not be ruled out. In both the original and validation cohorts, the classifier was reported to diagnose cytomegalovirus status with high specificity and sensitivity. According to a later analysis, TCR association rates differed among HLA loci, with DRB1 alleles showing the most associated TCRs and HLA-C alleles showing the fewest. CMV serostatus was the only immune exposure information available for the cohort. In a later analysis, 15,000 to 20,000 TCR beta sequences were associated with specific HLA alleles at a false discovery rate of 0.05. This cohort had only TCR beta chains sequenced, and the lack of alpha or paired-chain data limited which features could be detected. V-gene and J-gene trimming of TCR beta chains was associated with a missense DCLRE1C variant in a later genetic analysis, and the association was replicated in an independent cohort. In vitro tests confirmed that three of the cytomegalovirus-associated TCR beta chains recognize cytomegalovirus antigens. Sequencing depth was assumed to be roughly uniform across donors in the presence/absence analyses, though that assumption may not hold. Because HLA typing was missing for some donors at each locus, association tests included only the typed subset. According to a later genetic analysis, donors in an Asian-associated ancestry cluster had fewer N-insertions in productive TCRs than the roughly 700-donor mean. Broadly in line with IMGT annotations, most TCR beta V segments showed up in productive rearrangements about 87% or about 30% of the time in an earlier analysis of some 590 of the donors.

The library was obtained by the immunoSEQ multiplex PCR assay. For the multiplex PCR, a mixture combining 60 forward primers for TCR Vbeta segments and 13 reverse primers for TCR Jbeta segments was used. The CDR3 region of rearranged TCR beta genes was amplified from genomic DNA with a multiplex PCR assay. On the Illumina HiSeq System, the amplified TCR beta libraries were sequenced as 87-base-pair reads. The authors' analysis ran thus. A later analysis counted about 80 million unique TCR beta chains across the 690 or so repertoires, and some 12 million of these chains were shared by at least two donors. Raw reads were error-corrected and collapsed into unique sequences with a nearest-neighbor algorithm that merged closely related sequences to remove PCR and sequencing errors. V, D and J gene segments were assigned by aligning CDR3 sequences to IMGT reference sequences. Each retained sequence needed at least a six-nucleotide match to both a V gene segment and a J gene segment. Rearrangements were classified as productive when the CDR3 lacked stop codons and remained in frame with V and J, and all other rearrangements were classified as non-productive. CDR3 was defined according to IMGT convention as the region running from the second conserved V-encoded cysteine to the conserved J-encoded phenylalanine. Sequences without an unambiguous match to a single V gene segment were excluded from the earlier analysis of almost 600 of the donors. An earlier analysis of fewer than 650 of the donors classified V segments as functional when productive rearrangements were above 56.7% and as segregating when the standard deviation between donors was above 5%. A statistical classification framework was built for diagnosing cytomegalovirus status from the catalog of TCR beta chain sequences. V and J gene assignment, in a later analysis, came from comparing TCR nucleotide sequences with IMGT/GENE-DB human TR gene sequences. The TCRdist pipeline was used in a later analysis to assign CDR3 sequences and most-parsimonious VDJ recombination scenarios. A later analysis defined each TCR beta chain by its CDR3 amino acid sequence plus V-gene family, and excluded reads lacking a unique V-gene family. In a later analysis, approximately 640 highly shared, low-generation-probability nucleotide sequences were removed to address suspected cross-contamination and a sequencing artifact. A later analysis calculated a clonal expansion index for each public chain from normalized within-repertoire ranks of inferred template counts. In a later analysis, generation probabilities were computed using a VDJ recombination model fitted to out-of-frame rearrangements, and the results were checked against IGoR. In a later analysis, TCR-TCR, TCR-HLA and TCR-CMV co-occurrence was scored with hypergeometric tests, and a repertoire-size bias correction was applied to TCR pairs. In a later analysis, false discovery rates were estimated by permuting HLA or CMV assignments 20 times. A later analysis grouped co-occurring TCRs with DBSCAN, adding TCRdist sequence similarity when clustering within HLA-allele-positive subsets. For co-occurrence clustering, repertoires with fewer than 30,000 or more than 120,000 public chains were excluded, along with roughly 5 repertoires with anomalous nucleotide sharing. As stored in TCRdb, this immuneACCESS dataset retains in-frame rearrangements with V and J assigned. A fraction of the clones does not appear; measured against another copy, unresolved V genes explain less than half of the discrepancy, and the remainder lacks a known reason. Clone size and V and J calls were adopted from that table, with D and trimming inferred from the DNA. This sample holds 110,000 to 150,000 clones; around 73% were observed only once. Around an eighth of the sample goes to the ten largest clones.

For this clone: Its antigen is currently not known. Base-call qualities are not available, and no considerably larger clone is one nucleotide away.

Trimming accounts for 0 bases at V and 3 bases at J, while the number of junction bases matched to no gene is 7. CDR1 is given as SGHAT and CDR2 as FQNNGV, both from the germline V gene. From the cysteine up to the phenylalanine, the CDR3 has a length of 17 residues. Only the CDR3 region is kept as DNA, spanning 51 bases read in frame from base 1. The cohort consisted of 600 to 750 healthy bone marrow donors. At the time of sampling, every cohort member was nominally healthy, though immune exposures that went unrecorded were likely present. CMV serostatus was recorded as positive for 250 to 300 and negative for about 50% of the roughly 700 cohort members, whereas no CMV serostatus was recorded for the donor in question. Every donor gave a peripheral blood sample, and the peripheral blood mononuclear cells from that sample were used for TCR beta sequencing. The Qiagen DNeasy Blood Extraction Kit was used to extract genomic DNA from the blood cell samples.

The sequenced sample consisted of PBMCs. The origin of this receptor is a human donor in good health. The sequence joins TRBV11-2 to TRBJ2-3, and 9 junction bases match TRBD2. The CDR3 reads CASSLEVPSGITDTQYF. The nucleotide sequence reads as follows: TGTGCCAGCAGCTTAGAGGTACCTAGCGGGATAACAGATACGCAGTATTTT.